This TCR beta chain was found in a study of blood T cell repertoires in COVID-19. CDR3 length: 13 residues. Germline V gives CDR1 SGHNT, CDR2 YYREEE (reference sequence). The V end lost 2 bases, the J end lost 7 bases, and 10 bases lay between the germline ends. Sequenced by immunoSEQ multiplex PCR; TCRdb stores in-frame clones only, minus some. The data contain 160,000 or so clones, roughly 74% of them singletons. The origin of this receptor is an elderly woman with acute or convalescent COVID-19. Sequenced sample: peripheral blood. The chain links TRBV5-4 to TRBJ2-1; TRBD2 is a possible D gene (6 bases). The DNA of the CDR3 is TGTGCCAGCAGCTTCCGGGGGAGTAATGAGCAGTTCTTC. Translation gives CASSFRGSNEQFF.